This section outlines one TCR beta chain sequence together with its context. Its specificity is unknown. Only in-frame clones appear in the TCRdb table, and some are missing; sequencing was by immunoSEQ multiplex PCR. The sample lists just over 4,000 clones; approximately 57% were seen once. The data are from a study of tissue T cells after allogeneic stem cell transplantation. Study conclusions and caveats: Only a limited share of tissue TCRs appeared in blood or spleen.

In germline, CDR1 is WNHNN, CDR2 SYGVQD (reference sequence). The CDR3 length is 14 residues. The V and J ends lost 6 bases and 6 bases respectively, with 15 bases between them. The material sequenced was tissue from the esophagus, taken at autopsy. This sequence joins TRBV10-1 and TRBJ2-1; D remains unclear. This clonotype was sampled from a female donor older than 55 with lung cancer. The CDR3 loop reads CASSPSRRANEQFF. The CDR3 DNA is TGCGCCAGCAGCCCTAGTAGACGGGCCAATGAGCAGTTCTTC.